Listed below are T cell receptor beta chains from one sample, sequenced in a study of CD8 T cells in ankylosing spondylitis. TCRdb reprocessed the 5' RACE reads via MiXCR and lists one record per CDR3 protein. Of roughly 700,000 distinct CDR3 sequences listed, around 19% are singletons. The sequenced sample consisted of blood, either unsorted or a sorted T cell fraction (not recorded which). The receptors were sampled from a male donor with ankylosing spondylitis. Each CDR3 is given without its conserved first and last residue. Fields, in order: CDR3 protein, V gene, J gene.

SARDTDSPFGEKLF	TRBV20-1	TRBJ1-4
ASSVVGDGSPLH	TRBV9	TRBJ1-6
SVEGDRVNEQF	TRBV29-1	TRBJ2-1
ASSFLPGGNTGELF	TRBV12-3/TRBV12-4	TRBJ2-2
ASSDGSAGNSPLH	TRBV2	TRBJ1-6
ASSYTRPPGGGPQETQY	TRBV6-5	TRBJ2-5
ATMNSRASGELF	TRBV24-1	TRBJ2-2
ASSELGQLSNEQF	TRBV10-2	TRBJ2-1
ASSRGLAGAPGELF	TRBV12-3/TRBV12-4	TRBJ2-2
ASSSVRGFEEKLF	TRBV7-2	TRBJ1-4
ASSPGQGTDAF	TRBV5-1	TRBJ1-1
ATSRSRGSGEGRPDQPQH	TRBV15	TRBJ1-5
SVLTGTGQY	TRBV29-1	TRBJ2-7
ATSSRGTDGYGYT	TRBV15	TRBJ1-2
ASRRGQNTGELF	TRBV2	TRBJ2-2
ATAGIGANVLT	TRBV2	TRBJ2-6
ATPRGGGTEAF	TRBV24-1	TRBJ1-1
ASSSYELNTEAF	TRBV6-5	TRBJ1-1
SATSGSTDTQY	TRBV20-1	TRBJ2-3
ASSLRRGGELF	TRBV7-6	TRBJ2-2
ASSSGQGGPYEQY	TRBV7-2	TRBJ2-7
ASSFDHTDTQY	TRBV7-2	TRBJ2-3
ASSNGQGRGETQY	TRBV21-1	TRBJ2-5
ASSLDGPLGQY	TRBV11-2	TRBJ2-7
ASTDSGTRNQPQH	TRBV6-2/TRBV6-3	TRBJ1-5
ASSYTWDGNQPQH	TRBV6-5	TRBJ1-5
ASSSTRGQVELF	TRBV5-1	TRBJ2-2
ASSFSWRGLTEAF	TRBV27	TRBJ1-1
ASSSQAMNTEAF	TRBV12-3/TRBV12-4	TRBJ1-1
ASSLEGTVPQPQH	TRBV7-2	TRBJ1-5
ASKGRVDNSPLH	TRBV6-2/TRBV6-3	TRBJ1-6
ASSLARSGTNYGYT	TRBV7-2	TRBJ1-2
ASSQDRNRGLHTEAF	TRBV4-2	TRBJ1-1
ASVGARRQTDTQY	TRBV19	TRBJ2-3
ASSPAGSGGNSPLH	TRBV5-1	TRBJ1-6
ASSLKAGGGTDTQY	TRBV7-9	TRBJ2-3
ASSFRGMFTDTQY	TRBV28	TRBJ2-3
SVGGTQETQY	TRBV29-1	TRBJ2-5
ASSQGVMDEQF	TRBV4-2	TRBJ2-1
ASSLGETGLDTQY	TRBV7-2	TRBJ2-3
ASSQRQGAAYEQY	TRBV5-1	TRBJ2-7
ASSLALPTGELF	TRBV5-1	TRBJ2-2
ASSPIGVYEQY	TRBV7-9	TRBJ2-7
ASSEGQGTGELF	TRBV6-4	TRBJ2-2